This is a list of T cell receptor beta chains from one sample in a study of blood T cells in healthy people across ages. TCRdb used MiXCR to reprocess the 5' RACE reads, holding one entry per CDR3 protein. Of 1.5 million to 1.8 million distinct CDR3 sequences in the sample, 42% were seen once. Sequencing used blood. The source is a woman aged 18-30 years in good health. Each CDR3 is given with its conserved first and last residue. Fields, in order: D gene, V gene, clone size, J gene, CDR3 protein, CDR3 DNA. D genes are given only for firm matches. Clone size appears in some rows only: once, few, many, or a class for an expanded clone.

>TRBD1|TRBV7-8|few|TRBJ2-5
CASSLRPDRASNEQYF
TGTGCCAGCAGCCTCCGCCCGGACAGGGCCTCCAATGAGCAGTACTTC
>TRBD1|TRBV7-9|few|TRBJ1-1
CASSSKKGARAMNTEAFF
TGTGCCAGCAGCTCAAAAAAGGGGGCCCGGGCCATGAACACTGAAGCTTTCTTT
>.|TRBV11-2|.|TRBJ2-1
CASSLAGTKRSVFF
TGTGCCAGCAGCTTAGCAGGAACTAAACGTAGCGTGTTCTTC
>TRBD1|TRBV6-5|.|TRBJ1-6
CASSAGQGASPLHF
TGTGCCAGCAGTGCCGGACAGGGGGCCTCACCCCTCCACTTT
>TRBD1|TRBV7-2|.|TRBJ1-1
CASSPGTGWTEAFF
TGTGCCAGCAGCCCCGGGACAGGGTGGACTGAAGCTTTCTTT
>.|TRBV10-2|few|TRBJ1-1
CASSALGTNTEAFF
TGCGCCAGCAGTGCCTTAGGGACGAACACTGAAGCTTTCTTT
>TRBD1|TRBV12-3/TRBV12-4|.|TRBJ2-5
CASSFRQGFAETQYF
TGTGCCAGCAGTTTCCGACAGGGGTTCGCGGAGACCCAGTACTTC
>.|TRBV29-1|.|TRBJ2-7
CSVEDSQRLGEQYF
TGCAGCGTTGAAGATTCCCAGAGGTTAGGTGAGCAGTACTTC
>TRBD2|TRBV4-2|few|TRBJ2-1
CASSQAPGLAGEGNEQFF
TGTGCCAGCAGCCAAGCTCCGGGACTAGCGGGAGAAGGAAATGAGCAGTTCTTC
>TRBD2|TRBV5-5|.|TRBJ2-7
CASGLGTSTYEQYF
TGTGCCAGCGGACTAGGGACCTCCACCTACGAGCAGTACTTC
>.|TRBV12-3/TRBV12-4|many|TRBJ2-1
CASSPDINEQFF
TGTGCCAGCAGTCCTGACATTAATGAGCAGTTCTTC
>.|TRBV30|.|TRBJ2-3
CAWTGGPGDTQYF
TGTGCCTGGACCGGGGGCCCAGGGGATACGCAGTATTTT
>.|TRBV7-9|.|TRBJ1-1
CASSPHSNTEAFF
TGTGCCAGCAGCCCTCACTCGAACACTGAAGCTTTCTTT
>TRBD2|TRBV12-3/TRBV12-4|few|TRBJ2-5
CASRLTSGVETQYF
TGTGCCAGCAGACTGACTAGCGGGGTTGAGACCCAGTACTTC
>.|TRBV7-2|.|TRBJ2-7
CASSAQVPTYNEQYF
TGTGCCAGCAGCGCCCAGGTCCCAACCTACAATGAGCAGTACTTC
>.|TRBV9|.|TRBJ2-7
CASSSQKGSYEQYF
TGTGCCAGCAGCTCCCAGAAAGGCTCCTACGAGCAGTACTTC
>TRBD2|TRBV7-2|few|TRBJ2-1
CASSLADWAGEVHEQFF
TGTGCCAGCAGCTTAGCGGATTGGGCGGGAGAAGTCCATGAGCAGTTCTTC
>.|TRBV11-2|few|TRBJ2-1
CASILDGGSYNEQFF
TGTGCCAGCATCCTGGACGGGGGATCCTACAATGAGCAGTTCTTC
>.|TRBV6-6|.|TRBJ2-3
CASSYRGPADTQYF
TGTGCCAGCAGTTATCGAGGGCCGGCAGATACGCAGTATTTT
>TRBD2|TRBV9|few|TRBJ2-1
CASSARTSAGLAGLSYNEQFF
TGTGCCAGCAGCGCTCGGACATCAGCCGGCTTAGCGGGACTGTCCTACAATGAGCAGTTCTTC
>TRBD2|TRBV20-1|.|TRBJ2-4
CSARDFTSANYNEQYF
TGCAGTGCTAGAGATTTTACTAGCGCGAACTACAATGAGCAGTACTTC
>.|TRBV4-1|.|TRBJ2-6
CASSQDRSGVGSGANVLTF
TGCGCCAGCAGCCAAGATCGATCAGGGGTCGGCTCTGGGGCCAACGTCCTGACTTTC
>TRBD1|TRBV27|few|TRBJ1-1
CASSPGGENTEAFF
TGTGCCAGCAGTCCAGGGGGCGAGAACACTGAAGCTTTCTTT
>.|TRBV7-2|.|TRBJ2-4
CASSSISGRGAKNIQYF
TGTGCCAGCAGCTCCATCTCAGGGAGAGGAGCCAAAAACATTCAGTACTTC
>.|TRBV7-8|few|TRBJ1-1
CASSPFMNTEAFF
TGTGCCAGCTCTCCTTTTATGAACACTGAAGCTTTCTTT
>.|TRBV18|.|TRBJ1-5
CASSPGSSMSNQPQHF
TGTGCCAGCTCACCGGGTTCCTCTATGAGCAATCAGCCCCAGCATTTT
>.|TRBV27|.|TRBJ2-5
CASRLFGYNEQYF
TGTGCCAGCAGGCTGTTCGGATACAATGAGCAGTACTTC
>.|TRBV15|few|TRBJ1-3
CATSRDGLAGNTIYF
TGTGCCACCAGCAGAGACGGGTTGGCTGGAAACACCATATATTTT
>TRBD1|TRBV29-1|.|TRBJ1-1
CSVVPGQGPMNTEAFF
TGCAGCGTTGTCCCGGGACAGGGGCCTATGAACACTGAAGCTTTCTTT
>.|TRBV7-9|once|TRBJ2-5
CASSQPGDSQETQYF
TGTGCCAGCAGCCAGCCGGGAGACAGTCAAGAGACCCAGTACTTC
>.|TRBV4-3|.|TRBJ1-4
CASSHRQRGSEKLFF
TGCGCCAGCAGCCACCGACAGCGAGGGTCTGAAAAACTGTTTTTT
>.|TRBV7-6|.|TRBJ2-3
CASSLEQSLTDTQYF
TGTGCCAGCAGCTTAGAACAGTCACTAACAGATACGCAGTATTTT
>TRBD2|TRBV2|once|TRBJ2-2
CASREREGQVGELFF
TGTGCCAGCAGGGAGCGGGAGGGCCAAGTCGGGGAGCTGTTTTTT
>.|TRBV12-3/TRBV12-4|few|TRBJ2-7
CASSMGGWEQYF
TGTGCCAGTAGTATGGGGGGATGGGAGCAGTACTTC
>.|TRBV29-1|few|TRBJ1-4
CSVFLPRDEKLFF
TGCAGCGTCTTTCTGCCCCGTGATGAAAAACTGTTTTTT
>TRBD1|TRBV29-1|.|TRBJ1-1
CSGSGQGVIKAFF
TGCAGCGGGTCGGGACAGGGGGTTATAAAGGCTTTCTTT
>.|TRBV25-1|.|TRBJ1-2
CASSEVHRVHGYTF
TGTGCCAGCAGTGAAGTGCACAGGGTCCATGGCTACACCTTC
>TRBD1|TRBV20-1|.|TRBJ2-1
CSAIRTGGFYEQFF
TGCAGTGCTATAAGGACAGGGGGCTTCTACGAGCAGTTCTTC
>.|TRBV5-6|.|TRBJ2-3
CASSLPGFRTDTQYF
TGTGCCAGCAGCCTCCCAGGGTTCCGCACAGATACGCAGTATTTT
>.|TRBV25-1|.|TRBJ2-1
CASSDIGSGAYNEQFF
TGTGCCAGCAGTGATATCGGTAGCGGAGCCTACAATGAGCAGTTCTTC